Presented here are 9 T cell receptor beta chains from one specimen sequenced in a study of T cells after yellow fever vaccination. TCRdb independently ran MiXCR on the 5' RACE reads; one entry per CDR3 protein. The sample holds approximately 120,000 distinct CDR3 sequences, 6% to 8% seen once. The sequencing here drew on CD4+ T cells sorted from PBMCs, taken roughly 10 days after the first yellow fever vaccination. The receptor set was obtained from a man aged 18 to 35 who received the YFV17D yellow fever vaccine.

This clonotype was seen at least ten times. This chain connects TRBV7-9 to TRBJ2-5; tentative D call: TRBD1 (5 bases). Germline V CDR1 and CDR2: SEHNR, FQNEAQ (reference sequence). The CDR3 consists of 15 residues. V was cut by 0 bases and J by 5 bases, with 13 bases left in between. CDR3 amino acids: CASSLALRDGETQYF. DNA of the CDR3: TGTGCCAGCAGCTTAGCTCTCAGGGATGGGGAGACCCAGTACTTC.

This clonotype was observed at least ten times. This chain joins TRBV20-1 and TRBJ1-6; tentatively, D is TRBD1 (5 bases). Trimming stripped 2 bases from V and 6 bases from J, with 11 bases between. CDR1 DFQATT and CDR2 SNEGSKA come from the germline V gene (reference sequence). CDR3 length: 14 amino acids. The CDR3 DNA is TGCAGTGCTAGACAGGGCCCCCGTAATTCACCCCTCCACTTT. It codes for CSARQGPRNSPLHF.

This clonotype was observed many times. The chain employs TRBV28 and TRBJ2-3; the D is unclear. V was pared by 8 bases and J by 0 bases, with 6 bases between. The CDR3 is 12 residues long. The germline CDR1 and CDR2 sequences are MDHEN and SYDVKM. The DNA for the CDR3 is TGTGCCAGCGAGGAAAGCACAGATACGCAGTATTTT. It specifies CASEESTDTQYF.

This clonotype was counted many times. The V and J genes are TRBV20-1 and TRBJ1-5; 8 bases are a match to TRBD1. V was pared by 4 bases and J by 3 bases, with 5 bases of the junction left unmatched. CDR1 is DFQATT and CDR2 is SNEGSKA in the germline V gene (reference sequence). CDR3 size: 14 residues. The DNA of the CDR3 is TGCAGTGCTAACCGGGACAGGTACAATCAGCCCCAGCATTTT. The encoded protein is CSANRDRYNQPQHF.

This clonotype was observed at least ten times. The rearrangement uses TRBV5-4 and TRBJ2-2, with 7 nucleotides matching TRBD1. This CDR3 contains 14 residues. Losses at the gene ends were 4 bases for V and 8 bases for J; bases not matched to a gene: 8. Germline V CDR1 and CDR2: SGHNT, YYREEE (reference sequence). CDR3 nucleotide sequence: TGTGCCAGCAGCCCCAACAGGGGTCCTGGGGAGCTGTTTTTT. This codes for CASSPNRGPGELFF.

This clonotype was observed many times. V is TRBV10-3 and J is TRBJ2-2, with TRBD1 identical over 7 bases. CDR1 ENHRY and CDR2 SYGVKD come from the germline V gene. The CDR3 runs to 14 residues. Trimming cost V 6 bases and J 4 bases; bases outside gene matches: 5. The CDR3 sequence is CAIRRQGATGELFF. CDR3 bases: TGTGCCATCAGAAGACAGGGTGCCACCGGGGAGCTGTTTTTT.

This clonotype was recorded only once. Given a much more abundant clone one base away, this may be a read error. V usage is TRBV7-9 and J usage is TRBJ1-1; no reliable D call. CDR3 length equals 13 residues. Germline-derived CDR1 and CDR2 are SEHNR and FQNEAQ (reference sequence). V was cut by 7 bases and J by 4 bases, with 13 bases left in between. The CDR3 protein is CASTPREVTEAFF. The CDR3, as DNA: TGTGCCAGCACCCCCAGAGAGGTCACTGAAGCTTTCTTT. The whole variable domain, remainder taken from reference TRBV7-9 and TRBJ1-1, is DTGVSQNPRHKITKRGQNVTFRCDPISEHNRLYWYRQTLGQGPEFLTYFQNEAQLEKSRLLSDRFSAERPKGSFSTLEIQRTEQGDSAMYLCASTPREVTEAFFGQGTRLTVV.

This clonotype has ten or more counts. CDR3 in DNA: TGCGCCAGCCAGGACGGAGGACCAACGGAGACCCAGTACTTC. It is translated as CASQDGGPTETQYF. The chain links TRBV5-1 to TRBJ2-5; D may be TRBD2 (5 bases). The CDR3 covers 14 residues. CDR1 is SGHRS and CDR2 is YFSETQ in the germline V gene. Trimming shortened V by 7 bases and J by 5 bases, and 18 bases separated the two germline ends.

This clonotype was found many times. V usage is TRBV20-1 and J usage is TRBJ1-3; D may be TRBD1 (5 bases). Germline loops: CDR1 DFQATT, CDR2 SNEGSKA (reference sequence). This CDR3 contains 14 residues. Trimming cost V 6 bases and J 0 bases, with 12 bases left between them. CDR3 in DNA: TGCAGTGCAGCAGCACAGGTCTCTGGAAACACCATATATTTT. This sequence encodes CSAAAQVSGNTIYF.